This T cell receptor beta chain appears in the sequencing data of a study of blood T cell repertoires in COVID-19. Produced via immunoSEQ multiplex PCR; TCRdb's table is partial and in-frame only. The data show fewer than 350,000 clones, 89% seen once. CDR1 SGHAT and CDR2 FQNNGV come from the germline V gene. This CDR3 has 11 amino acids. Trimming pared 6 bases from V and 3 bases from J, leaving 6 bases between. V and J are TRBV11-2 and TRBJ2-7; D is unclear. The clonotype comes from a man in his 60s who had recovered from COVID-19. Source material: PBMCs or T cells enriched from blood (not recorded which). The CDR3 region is CASREYYEQYF. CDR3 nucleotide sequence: TGTGCCAGCAGGGAGTACTACGAGCAGTACTTC. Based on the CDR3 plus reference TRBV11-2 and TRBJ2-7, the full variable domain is EAGVAQSPRYKIIEKRQSVAFWCNPISGHATLYWYQQILGQGPKLLIQFQNNGVVDDSQLPKDRFSAERLKGVDSTLKIQPAKLEDSAVYLCASREYYEQYFGPGTRLTVT.